The rows below give T cell receptor beta chains drawn from one sample of a study of blood T cell repertoires in COVID-19. The data were produced by immunoSEQ multiplex PCR, yet TCRdb's version contains in-frame clones alone and is incomplete. This table holds around 70,000 clones, approximately 89% found once. Specimen: peripheral blood. Receptor source: a man between 50 and 59 years old with COVID-19, enrolled during active disease. Both conserved end residues are part of each CDR3. D genes are given only for firm matches. Only some rows state a clone size, as once, few, many or a class for expanded clones.

J gene	CDR3 length	clone size	V gene	D gene	CDR3 DNA	CDR3 protein
TRBJ2-3	15	-	TRBV28	-	TGTGCCAGCAGTCCAGGGGATGGTTACACAGATACGCAGTATTTT	CASSPGDGYTDTQYF
TRBJ2-1	15	-	TRBV7-8	TRBD1	TGTGCCAGCAGCCTAGGACAGGGTTTATACAATGAGCAGTTCTTC	CASSLGQGLYNEQFF
TRBJ2-3	15	-	TRBV6-1	TRBD1	TGTGCCAGCAGTGATGGGACAGGGGGGATTGATACGCAGTATTTT	CASSDGTGGIDTQYF
TRBJ2-3	15	-	TRBV14	TRBD2	TGTGCCAGCAGCCAGATTGCGGGACTAACAGATACGCAGTATTTT	CASSQIAGLTDTQYF
TRBJ1-5	13	-	TRBV9	-	TGTGCCAGCAGCAAGGACAGCTATCAGCCCCAGCATTTT	CASSKDSYQPQHF
TRBJ2-7	13	-	TRBV20-1	-	TGCAGTGCTAGTTTTAGCGGCGCCTACGAGCAGTACTTC	CSASFSGAYEQYF
TRBJ2-3	14	few	TRBV10-2	-	TGCGCCAGCAGTGAACAGGGTGGGCCAGATACGCAGTATTTT	CASSEQGGPDTQYF
TRBJ1-1	15	once	TRBV2	-	TGTGCCAGCAGTGAAAACAGCTACATGAACACTGAAGCTTTCTTT	CASSENSYMNTEAFF
TRBJ2-3	14	few	TRBV5-1	-	TGCGCCAGCAGCTTGCAGGGTAGCACAGATACGCAGTATTTT	CASSLQGSTDTQYF
TRBJ2-2	14	-	TRBV3-1/TRBV3-2	TRBD1	TGTGCCAGCAGTCTAGACAGGGTCACCGGGGAGCTGTTTTTT	CASSLDRVTGELFF
TRBJ1-6	13	once	TRBV6-5	TRBD1	TGTGCCAGCAGTTCGGACAGGGATTCACCCCTCCACTTT	CASSSDRDSPLHF
TRBJ2-3	15	-	TRBV14	-	TGTGCCAGCAGCTGGGGGAGGACTAGCACAGATACGCAGTATTTT	CASSWGRTSTDTQYF
TRBJ1-2	17	-	TRBV19	TRBD1	TGTGCCAGTAGTATAGAAACGGGACAGGAATATCCAAATGGCTACACCTTC	CASSIETGQEYPNGYTF
TRBJ2-1	15	-	TRBV11-2	TRBD2	TGTGCCAGCCGCAAAACTAGCGGGAGCTACAATGAGCAGTTCTTC	CASRKTSGSYNEQFF
TRBJ1-4	16	-	TRBV5-8	-	TGTGCCAGCAGCTGGGGACTCGGGGGTACTAATGAAAAACTGTTTTTT	CASSWGLGGTNEKLFF
TRBJ2-1	16	once	TRBV11-2	TRBD2	TGTGCCAGCAGGCGCCTCCTAGCGGGAGGGCCGAATGAGCAGTTCTTC	CASRRLLAGGPNEQFF
TRBJ2-3	15	-	TRBV7-9	-	TGTGCCAGCAGCTTACGGGGTGAGAACACAGATACGCAGTATTTT	CASSLRGENTDTQYF
TRBJ2-1	14	-	TRBV27	-	TGTGCCAGCAGTCTCGCTCAGGGGATCGATGAGCAGTTCTTC	CASSLAQGIDEQFF
TRBJ1-4	16	-	TRBV4-1	-	TGCGCCAGCAGCCAAGAACTCAGGGGTCCTAATGAAAAACTGTTTTTT	CASSQELRGPNEKLFF
TRBJ2-1	18	-	TRBV7-2	TRBD2	TGTGCCAGCAGCTGGCGGTGGGGGGGGACTAGCGGGATTGGTGAGCAGTTCTTC	CASSWRWGGTSGIGEQFF
TRBJ2-1	12	-	TRBV6-5	TRBD2	TGTGCCAGCAGACGGGGGGGCGATGAGCAGTTCTTC	CASRRGGDEQFF
TRBJ2-5	14	-	TRBV9	TRBD2	TGTGCCAGCAGCCCTAGCGGGACGGGGGAGACCCAGTACTTC	CASSPSGTGETQYF
TRBJ1-2	14	-	TRBV9	-	TGTGCCAGCAGCCCAGAGGGGACTGGGTATGGCTACACCTTC	CASSPEGTGYGYTF
TRBJ2-1	14	-	TRBV7-3	-	TGTGCCAGCAGCGTAACCGGGTCTTACAATGAGCAGTTCTTC	CASSVTGSYNEQFF
TRBJ2-7	14	-	TRBV6-4	TRBD1	TGTGCCAGCAGTGACCGGGACAGGGGCTACGAGCAGTACTTC	CASSDRDRGYEQYF
TRBJ2-1	13	few	TRBV6-2/TRBV6-3	-	TGTGCCAGCAGCCCCGTTTTTTATGATGAGCAGTTCTTC	CASSPVFYDEQFF
TRBJ2-7	11	-	TRBV20-1	-	TGCAGTGCCTTTGCGTCCTACGAGCAGTACTTC	CSAFASYEQYF
TRBJ1-1	15	once	TRBV5-1	-	TGCGCCAGCAGCTTGGGTTTGACAGTATCTGCTGAAGCTTTCTTT	CASSLGLTVSAEAFF
TRBJ2-7	14	-	TRBV27	TRBD2	TGTGCCAGCAGTTCGGGACTAGCGGCTTACGAGCAGTACTTC	CASSSGLAAYEQYF
TRBJ2-5	14	-	TRBV5-1	TRBD2	TGCGCCAGCAGCTTGGAGAGCGGGAGAGGGGCCCAGTACTTC	CASSLESGRGAQYF
TRBJ2-1	15	-	TRBV29-1	TRBD2	TGCAGCGTTGTTTGGTTGACAGCGGGAGGGCCGGAGCAGTTCTTC	CSVVWLTAGGPEQFF
TRBJ2-2	16	-	TRBV6-5	TRBD1	TGTGCCAGCAGTTATAGACAGGGGGCGAACACCGGGGAGCTGTTTTTT	CASSYRQGANTGELFF
TRBJ2-1	10	-	TRBV29-1	-	TGCAGCGTTGTAGACAATGAGCAGTTCTTC	CSVVDNEQFF
TRBJ2-3	15	once	TRBV7-8	TRBD2	TGTGCCAGCAGCCTGCGGGAGGGAGGCACAGATACGCAGTATTTT	CASSLREGGTDTQYF
TRBJ2-5	14	-	TRBV28	-	TGTGCCAGCAGCCGACAGATACCGCAAGAGACCCAGTACTTC	CASSRQIPQETQYF
TRBJ2-5	17	-	TRBV29-1	TRBD1	TGCAGCGTTGAAGTGGGAGGCTGGACAGGGAAGAGGGAGACCCAGTACTTC	CSVEVGGWTGKRETQYF
TRBJ1-2	15	-	TRBV9	TRBD1	TGTGCCAGCAGCCCAGGACAGGGGAGTCCCTATGGCTACACCTTC	CASSPGQGSPYGYTF
TRBJ1-3	15	-	TRBV10-1	TRBD1	TGCGCCAGCAGTTCCGGGACAGCCTCTGGAAACACCATATATTTT	CASSSGTASGNTIYF
TRBJ1-5	17	-	TRBV27	TRBD1	TGTGCCAGCCTCCGGGACAGGGATCCCTATAGCAATCAGCCCCAGCATTTT	CASLRDRDPYSNQPQHF
TRBJ2-3	18	-	TRBV24-1	TRBD2	TGTGCCACCAGTGACCGAGGACTAGCGGGAGCAAGGGCAGATACGCAGTATTTT	CATSDRGLAGARADTQYF
TRBJ2-7	15	-	TRBV9	TRBD2	TGTGCCAGCAGCGTAGGGGCGGGAGGTCCCTACGAGCAGTACTTC	CASSVGAGGPYEQYF
TRBJ2-2	14	-	TRBV3-1/TRBV3-2	-	TGTGCCAGCAGCAAACAGGATAACACCGGGGAGCTGTTTTTT	CASSKQDNTGELFF
TRBJ1-2	13	once	TRBV12-3/TRBV12-4	TRBD1	TGTGCCAGCACCGGTCCAGGGGGCTGGGGCTACACCTTC	CASTGPGGWGYTF
TRBJ1-3	15	-	TRBV18	-	TGTGCCAGCTCACAAACACGGGGCTCTGGAAACACCATATATTTT	CASSQTRGSGNTIYF
TRBJ2-2	14	-	TRBV5-4	TRBD1	TGTGCCAGCAGCCCGGGACAGCAAAACGGGGAGCTGTTTTTT	CASSPGQQNGELFF
TRBJ2-2	15	few	TRBV18	-	TGTGCCAGCTCGGCTAGCGACCTTGAGGGAGGAGAGCTGTTTTTT	CASSASDLEGGELFF
TRBJ2-1	15	-	TRBV4-1	TRBD2	TGCGCCAGCAGCCAAGTGGGACTAGTTGACAATGAGCAGTTCTTC	CASSQVGLVDNEQFF
TRBJ2-2	15	-	TRBV18	-	TGTGCCAGCTCACCAGGGCAGGTCCTCACCGGGGAGCTGTTTTTT	CASSPGQVLTGELFF
TRBJ2-5	15	-	TRBV28	TRBD2	TGTGCCAGCAGTTTCCAGCGGGGGGGGCGGGAGACCCAGTACTTC	CASSFQRGGRETQYF
TRBJ2-3	16	-	TRBV7-9	-	TGTGCCAGCAGCCCGAGCTGGTCATCTAGCACAGATACGCAGTATTTT	CASSPSWSSSTDTQYF
TRBJ2-7	12	-	TRBV7-9	TRBD1	TGTGCCAGCAGCGACAGGGCCTACGAGCAGTACTTC	CASSDRAYEQYF
TRBJ1-3	13	-	TRBV6-1	-	TGTGCCAGCAGTGACGGCTCTGGAAACACCATATATTTT	CASSDGSGNTIYF
TRBJ2-2	16	-	TRBV24-1	TRBD2	TGTGCCACCAGTGTCCCGGGACTAGGTGTCACCGGGGAGCTGTTTTTT	CATSVPGLGVTGELFF